This passage covers 20 T cell receptor beta chains from one sample sequenced in a study of T cells in localized non-small cell lung cancer. Method: immunoSEQ multiplex PCR; TCRdb's copy keeps in-frame clones and lacks some. The profile shows roughly 64,000 clones, roughly 76% of them singletons. Sample: PBMCs, taken before any cancer treatment. The receptor source for this set is a man aged 40 to 70 with stage II lung adenocarcinoma.

This chain connects TRBV5-1 to TRBJ2-5; 12 nucleotides agree with TRBD2. The germline gives CDR1 SGHRS, CDR2 YFSETQ. This CDR3 spans 17 amino acids. V lost 4 bases, J lost 2 bases, and 9 bases stayed unmatched. The CDR3 here is CASSPMASGRGQETQYF. The DNA of the CDR3 is TGCGCCAGCAGCCCTATGGCTAGCGGGAGGGGGCAAGAGACCCAGTACTTC.

The CDR3 loop is CASSVALALNNEQFF. The CDR3 DNA reads as TGTGCCAGCAGCGTAGCACTAGCGCTTAACAATGAGCAGTTCTTC. The chain has TRBV9 and TRBJ2-1, with TRBD2 matching 7 bases. With 0 bases clipped from V and 5 bases from J, the junction kept 5 bases outside the gene matches. The CDR3 extends over 15 amino acids. The germline gives CDR1 SGDLS, CDR2 YYNGEE.

There are a few counts of this clone. V and J are TRBV30 and TRBJ2-3, with TRBD2 identical over 7 bases. In germline, CDR1 is GTSNPN, CDR2 SVGIG (reference sequence). Trimming took 2 bases from V and 4 from J; bases not matched to a gene: 6. This CDR3 has 14 amino acids. The CDR3 sequence: CAWSLGGGPDTQYF. The CDR3 coding sequence is TGTGCCTGGAGTCTGGGCGGGGGTCCAGATACGCAGTATTTT. Filled out from reference TRBV30 and TRBJ2-3, the complete variable domain reads SQTIHQWPATLVQPVGSPLSLECTVEGTSNPNLYWYRQAAGRGLQLLFYSVGIGQISSEVPQNLSASRPQDRQFILSSKKLLLSDSGFYLCAWSLGGGPDTQYFGPGTRLTVL.

V is TRBV2 and J is TRBJ1-2, with TRBD1 matching 9 bases. J gave up 3 bases and V 7 bases, and 6 bases lay outside the gene matches. CDR1 SNHLY and CDR2 FYNNEI come from the germline V gene. The CDR3 spans 14 residues. The CDR3 region is CASKLGQGDYGYTF. CDR3 bases: TGTGCCAGCAAATTGGGACAGGGTGACTATGGCTACACCTTC.

Only one count was recorded for this clone. The genes are TRBV7-2 and TRBJ1-2, with a tentative D call TRBD1 (6 bases). Germline V CDR1 and CDR2: SGHTA, FQGNSA. Trimming stripped 3 bases from V and 7 bases from J, with 15 bases between. This CDR3 comprises 14 residues. The CDR3 region is CASSLGLPGAGYTF. CDR3 sequence (DNA): TGTGCCAGCAGCTTGGGATTGCCGGGGGCTGGCTACACCTTC. Full variable domain (remainder filled in from reference TRBV7-2 and TRBJ1-2): GAGVSQSPSNKVTEKGKDVELRCDPISGHTALYWYRQSLGQGLEFLIYFQGNSAPDKSGLPSDRFSAERTGGSVSTLTIQRTQQEDSAVYLCASSLGLPGAGYTFGSGTRLTVV.

The chain links TRBV4-1 to TRBJ2-2; 15 bases agree with TRBD2. Looked up from germline, CDR1 is MGHRA and CDR2 is YSYEKL. Germline trimming cut 2 bases from V and 5 bases from J; bases unmatched to any gene: 12. The CDR3 extends over 20 amino acids. The CDR3 DNA is TGCGCCAGCAGCCAATTCCCGGGACTAGCGGGAGGAAGAGGAACCGGGGAGCTGTTTTTT. Its protein is CASSQFPGLAGGRGTGELFF.

This clone was seen a single time. The chain is built from TRBV5-6 and TRBJ1-2; D might be TRBD1 (6 bases). Germline V gene data show CDR1 as SGHDT and CDR2 as YYEEEE. The CDR3 runs 15 residues. V lost 4 bases and J lost 3, with 16 bases in between. The CDR3 region is CASSPPWGGDYGYTF. The CDR3 DNA follows: TGTGCCAGCAGCCCCCCTTGGGGGGGCGACTATGGCTACACCTTC. Together with reference TRBV5-6 and TRBJ1-2, the CDR3 gives the full variable domain: DAGVTQSPTHLIKTRGQQVTLRCSPKSGHDTVSWYQQALGQGPQFIFQYYEEEERQRGNFPDRFSGHQFPNYSSELNVNALLLGDSALYLCASSPPWGGDYGYTFGSGTRLTVV.

Remarks on this clone: Within the sample, other DNA sequences also encode this same CDR3. The gene calls are TRBV5-1 and TRBJ2-1; 12 nucleotides align to TRBD2. Germline V gene sequence: CDR1 SGHRS, CDR2 YFSETQ. The CDR3 length is 17 residues. Trimming removed 0 bases from V and 6 bases from J; junction bases left unmatched: 7. The DNA of the CDR3 is TGCGCCAGCAGCTTGGTGAAGACTAGCGGGAGTTTCAATGAGCAGTTCTTC. Translation: CASSLVKTSGSFNEQFF.

The chain employs TRBV29-1 and TRBJ1-2, with 8 bases that match TRBD1. CDR1 SQVTM and CDR2 ANQGSEA come from the germline V gene. The junction had 3 bases not matched to a gene; V was cut back by 6 bases and J by 6 bases. CDR3 length equals 11 residues. The CDR3 here is CSVPRGHGYTF. The CDR3 coding sequence is TGCAGCGTCCCCAGGGGGCATGGCTACACCTTC. Combining the CDR3 with reference TRBV29-1 and TRBJ1-2 gives the whole variable domain SAVISQKPSRDICQRGTSLTIQCQVDSQVTMMFWYRQQPGQSLTLIATANQGSEATYESGFVIDKFPISRPNLTFSTLTVSNMSPEDSSIYLCSVPRGHGYTFGSGTRLTVV.

V and J are TRBV7-8 and TRBJ2-1, with 9 bases matching TRBD2. This CDR3 spans 19 amino acids. V lost 0 bases and J lost 5; bases outside the gene matches: 14. Germline CDR1 is SGHVS and CDR2 is FQNEAQ. The CDR3 nucleotides read TGTGCCAGCAGCTTAGCGCTTTCCGGGAGCGGGAGGCGGGACAATGAGCAGTTCTTC. This sequence encodes CASSLALSGSGRRDNEQFF.

The rearrangement joins TRBV6-5 to TRBJ2-1; 11 nucleotides agree with TRBD1. In germline, CDR1 is MNHEY, CDR2 SVGAGI. CDR3 length: 13 amino acids. Losses at the gene ends were 7 bases for V and 7 bases for J; bases not matched to a gene: 3. CDR3 amino acids: CASMGQGENEQFF. CDR3 DNA sequence: TGTGCCAGCATGGGACAGGGGGAGAATGAGCAGTTCTTC.

As regards this clone: A read error may produce the germline difference seen at one junction end. Within the sample, other DNA sequences also encode this same CDR3. The chain links TRBV18 to TRBJ1-1; maybe TRBD1 (5 bases). Looked up from germline, CDR1 is KGHSH and CDR2 is LQKENI. The CDR3 length is 13 residues. For the CDR3, the DNA is TGTGCCAGCTCCCCACCGGGGGACACTGAAGCTTTCTTT. It yields the protein CASSPPGDTEAFF. Full variable domain (remainder filled in from reference TRBV18 and TRBJ1-1): NAGVMQNPRHLVRRRGQEARLRCSPMKGHSHVYWYRQLPEEGLKFMVYLQKENIIDESGMPKERFSAEFPKEGPSILRIQQVVRGDSAAYFCASSPPGDTEAFFGQGTRLTVV.

V usage is TRBV9 and J usage is TRBJ1-5; D possibly corresponds to TRBD1 (5 bases). V was trimmed by 2 bases and J by 4 bases, leaving 13 bases between them. This CDR3 has 15 residues. CDR1 SGDLS and CDR2 YYNGEE come from the germline V gene. The CDR3 DNA is TGTGCCAGCAGCGTGGAGGGGTTGAGGAATCAGCCCCAGCATTTT. Its translation is CASSVEGLRNQPQHF.

The chain carries TRBV5-4 and TRBJ1-1, with 7 bases that match TRBD1. The trim removed 4 bases at V and 0 bases at J, leaving 3 bases unmatched. Germline lookup yields CDR1 SGHNT and CDR2 YYREEE (reference sequence). CDR3 length: 14 residues. CDR3 nucleotide sequence: TGTGCCAGCAGCCGGACAGGTTTGAACACTGAAGCTTTCTTT. Residues: CASSRTGLNTEAFF.

The rearrangement links TRBV28 to TRBJ1-1; D gene unclear. The V and J ends lost 4 bases and 0 bases respectively, with 6 bases between them. The CDR3 runs to 13 residues. The germline V gene encodes CDR1 MDHEN and CDR2 SYDVKM. CDR3 in amino acids: CASSYNMNTEAFF. Written as DNA, the CDR3 is TGTGCCAGCAGTTATAATATGAACACTGAAGCTTTCTTT.

This rearrangement joins TRBV19 to TRBJ1-1, with 7 nucleotides matching TRBD1. CDR1 LNHDA and CDR2 SQIVND come from the germline V gene (reference sequence). Trimming cost V 2 bases and J 9 bases; bases outside gene matches: 9. This CDR3 has 14 residues. CDR3 amino acids: CASSIKGGGQKAFF. The CDR3 DNA follows: TGTGCCAGTAGTATAAAGGGAGGGGGCCAAAAAGCTTTCTTT.

This clone was seen only once. The V and J genes are TRBV2 and TRBJ1-2; weak D call: TRBD1 (6 bases). The CDR3 runs 15 residues. CDR1 and CDR2 (germline): SNHLY, FYNNEI. V lost 6 bases and J lost 2, with 16 bases in between. The CDR3 DNA reads as TGTGCCAGCAGCCGGGACATCACCCCCAACTATGGCTACACCTTC. Protein sequence: CASSRDITPNYGYTF.

The chain carries TRBV7-2 and TRBJ1-5, with D unclear. CDR3 length: 14 residues. V was trimmed by 5 bases and J by 6 bases, leaving 14 bases between them. Germline lookup yields CDR1 SGHTA and CDR2 FQGNSA. CDR3 sequence (DNA): TGTGCCAGCAGCACCCAGCTACGGGGTCAGCCCCAGCATTTT. Amino acids: CASSTQLRGQPQHF.

Only a few counts were recorded for this clone. The V call is TRBV18, the J call TRBJ1-4; D is undetermined. Germline CDR1 is KGHSH and CDR2 is LQKENI. V was cut by 2 bases and J by 12 bases, with 13 bases left in between. This CDR3 has 13 residues. CDR3 nucleotides: TGTGCCAGCTCACCAGTCCAGGTCGGGGAACTGTTTTTT. This codes for CASSPVQVGELFF.

This clone has only one observation. This chain uses TRBV11-1 with TRBJ2-1; TRBD2 matches at 10 bases. The J segment lost 1 base and the V segment lost 6 bases, leaving 15 bases of the junction unmatched. The CDR3 sequence is 19 residues long. Germline CDR1 is SGHAT and CDR2 is FQDESV (reference sequence). The CDR3 DNA follows: TGTGCCAGCAGTCGACAGTCACTAGCGGGATATAGTTCCTACAATGAGCAGTTCTTC. This translates into CASSRQSLAGYSSYNEQFF.